These 17 T cell receptor beta chains were sequenced from one sample in a study of human T cells and chemical hapten exposure. MiXCR, applied by TCRdb to the RACE reads, yields one record per CDR3 protein. This table has fewer than 500,000 distinct CDR3 sequences, about 4.8% appearing once. Documented time point: patch test 1, 2 weeks after DPC sensitization. As to treatment: therapeutic diphenylcyclopropenone sensitization with weekly scalp DPC. The specimen comprised whole blood, sampled in connection with sensitization to the hapten diphenylcyclopropenone (DPC). The source of these receptors is a woman in her forties or fifties with alopecia areata. Some clones in this sample may be carry-over from other donors' samples.

This clonotype is a singleton in its sample. Since a much larger clone is just one base distant, this may be a read error. The chain couples TRBV5-4 to TRBJ1-1; perhaps TRBD1 as D (6 bases). Germline V gene lookup returns CDR1 SGHNT and CDR2 YYREEE (reference sequence). CDR3 length: 15 amino acids. The CDR3 nucleotides read TGTGTCAGCAGCACCGGACAGTCCCTGAACACTGAAGCTTTCTTT. Amino acid sequence: CVSSTGQSLNTEAFF.

This clonotype was observed a few times. V and J are TRBV3-1 and TRBJ2-7; maybe TRBD2 (5 bases). The CDR3 is 14 amino acids. V was cut by 1 base and J by 2 bases, with 9 bases left in between. The germline V gene encodes CDR1 LGHDT and CDR2 YNNKEL (reference sequence). The CDR3 nucleotides are TGTGCCAGCAGCCAAGGACACGGGACCTACGAGCAGTACTTC. Translation gives CASSQGHGTYEQYF.

This clonotype was counted many times. The chain combines TRBV18 with TRBJ1-2; maybe TRBD1 (5 bases). V shed 3 bases and J shed 6 bases, with 14 bases lying between them. The CDR3 consists of 14 residues. Germline V gives CDR1 KGHSH, CDR2 LQKENI. CDR3 sequence: CASSPPAGWDGYTF. In nucleotides, the CDR3 is TGTGCCAGCTCACCCCCTGCAGGGTGGGATGGCTACACCTTC.

Comment on this clonotype: This may come from a read error, since a much larger clone is one base off. This chain connects TRBV7-7 to TRBJ2-1; 8 bases agree with TRBD2. Germline values: CDR1 SSHAT, CDR2 FNYEAQ (reference sequence). The CDR3 spans 15 residues. Losses at the gene ends were 5 bases for V and 5 bases for J; bases not matched to a gene: 8. As DNA, the CDR3 is TGTGCCAGCAGCCCTGGACTAGCAACACACAATGAGCAGTTCTTC. As protein: CASSPGLATHNEQFF. Combining the CDR3 with reference TRBV7-7 and TRBJ2-1 gives the whole variable domain GAGVSQSPRYKVTKRGQDVTLRCDPISSHATLYWYQQALGQGPEFLTYFNYEAQPDKSGLPSDRFSAERPEGSISTLTIQRTEQRDSAMYRCASSPGLATHNEQFFGPGTRLTVL.

On this clonotype itself: This may be a read error, as it is one base from a much larger clone. The final CDR3 position lacks the conserved phenylalanine or tryptophan, pointing to a likely read error. V and J are TRBV7-2 and TRBJ1-5, with TRBD1 as a possible D gene (5 bases). This CDR3 has 14 residues. Trimming took off 3 bases at V and 6 bases at J, with 12 bases between the two ends. Germline CDR1 SGHTA, CDR2 FQGNSA. The CDR3 region is CASSFQGGSQPQHL. CDR3 DNA: TGTGCCAGCAGCTTCCAGGGAGGGAGTCAGCCCCAGCATTTA.

This clonotype occurred many times. The gene calls are TRBV11-2 and TRBJ1-1; 8 bases line up with TRBD1. The junction had 4 bases not matched to a gene; V was cut back by 6 bases and J by 4 bases. This CDR3 region has 13 residues. CDR1 and CDR2 (germline): SGHAT, FQNNGV. DNA of the CDR3: TGTGCCAGCAGGAAGACAGGGGCCACTGAAGCTTTCTTT. Amino acids: CASRKTGATEAFF.

In this sample, this clonotype turned up a few times. The chain links TRBV5-1 to TRBJ2-3; 11 nucleotides line up with TRBD1. With V trimmed by 5 bases and J by 2 bases, 10 bases remained unmatched. Germline assignment: CDR1 SGHRS and CDR2 YFSETQ. There are 17 residues in the CDR3. The CDR3 bases are TGCGCCAGCAGTTCCGGGACAGGGGGACCATTCACAGATACGCAGTATTTT. Encoded protein: CASSSGTGGPFTDTQYF.

This clonotype was observed at least ten times. This chain joins TRBV12-3 or TRBV12-4 and TRBJ2-3, with D maybe TRBD2 (5 bases). The CDR3 contains 11 residues. V dropped 6 bases and J dropped 5 bases, with 6 bases sitting between them. The CDR3 protein is CASRGGDTQYF. CDR3 bases: TGTGCCAGCAGAGGAGGAGATACGCAGTATTTT.

This clonotype was seen ten or more times. The genes are TRBV12-3 or TRBV12-4 and TRBJ1-1; D is unclear. Trimming shortened V by 1 base and J by 4 bases, and 10 bases separated the two germline ends. The CDR3 has 14 residues. CDR3 nucleotides: TGTGCCAGCAGTTTAGGTTCGCGGGTCACTGAAGCTTTCTTT. Amino acid sequence: CASSLGSRVTEAFF.

This clonotype was observed at least ten times. The rearrangement uses TRBV9 and TRBJ2-3; TRBD2 is a possible D gene (6 bases). The CDR3 spans 15 residues. Germline CDR1 is SGDLS and CDR2 is YYNGEE. Trimming took 7 bases from V and 1 from J, leaving 16 bases between them. CDR3 coding DNA: TGTGCCAGCGCCAACGGGGGTTCAGGCACAGATACGCAGTATTTT. Translating gives CASANGGSGTDTQYF. Together with reference TRBV9 and TRBJ2-3, the CDR3 gives the full variable domain: DSGVTQTPKHLITATGQRVTLRCSPRSGDLSVYWYQQSLDQGLQFLIQYYNGEERAKGNILERFSAQQFPDLHSELNLSSLELGDSALYFCASANGGSGTDTQYFGPGTRLTVL.

This clonotype has a count of ten or more. The V call is TRBV5-6, the J call TRBJ1-1; TRBD1 matches 8 bases. The J segment lost 2 bases and the V segment lost 5 bases, leaving 5 bases of the junction unmatched. This CDR3 contains 14 residues. Germline-derived CDR1 and CDR2 are SGHDT and YYEEEE. CDR3 sequence: CASSQGTGNTEAFF. In nucleotides, the CDR3 is TGTGCCAGCAGTCAAGGGACAGGCAACACTGAAGCTTTCTTT.

The table lists this clonotype with many counts. V gene TRBV20-1 combines with J gene TRBJ1-5, with unresolved D. Trimming cost V 5 bases and J 6 bases, with 17 bases left between them. Germline assignment: CDR1 DFQATT and CDR2 SNEGSKA (reference sequence). The CDR3 length is 14 residues. DNA for the CDR3: TGCAGTGCTCAAGAGGACCGTTCGGGTCAGCCCCAGCATTTT. Protein sequence: CSAQEDRSGQPQHF.

This clonotype was seen many times. This chain connects TRBV12-3 or TRBV12-4 to TRBJ2-7; no definite D call. This CDR3 is built from 15 residues. V was cut by 6 bases and J by 3 bases, with 18 bases left in between. CDR3 loop: CASSPTLGAYYEQYF. For the CDR3, the DNA is TGTGCCAGCAGCCCCACCCTTGGAGCCTACTACGAGCAGTACTTC.

The sample holds many counts of this clonotype. The J gene is TRBJ2-7, the V gene TRBV6-5; no reliable D call. V lost 5 bases, J lost 0 bases, and 14 bases lay in between. This CDR3 spans 15 amino acids. CDR1 is MNHEY, CDR2 SVGAGI, per germline. The CDR3 here is CASSGGISSSYEQYF. The CDR3 nucleotides are TGTGCCAGCAGTGGCGGAATTAGCAGCTCCTACGAGCAGTACTTC.

There are many counts of this clonotype. The V call is TRBV18, the J call TRBJ2-7, with 9 bases lining up with TRBD1. Germline assignment: CDR1 KGHSH and CDR2 LQKENI. The V segment lost 6 bases and the J segment 0 bases; nucleotides outside the gene matches: 6. The CDR3 loop spans 15 amino acids. CDR3 protein: CASSGRDRASYEQYF. The CDR3 nucleotides read TGTGCCAGCTCTGGTCGGGACAGGGCCTCCTACGAGCAGTACTTC.

The CDR3 region has the DNA TGTGCCAGCAGTCCCTTTTTGACCGCCGGGGTCGAGCAGTACTTC. Translated, it gives CASSPFLTAGVEQYF. V usage is TRBV12-3 or TRBV12-4 and J usage is TRBJ2-7, with D perhaps matching TRBD2 (5 bases). The CDR3 loop spans 15 amino acids. V was shortened by 5 bases and J by 6 bases, with 20 bases between the two germline ends.

Worth noting for this clonotype: One base away lies a much larger clone, so this may be a sequencing read error. The chain couples TRBV20-1 to TRBJ2-3, with D hard to call. The germline V and J ends were trimmed by 3 bases and 6 bases, with 13 bases remaining between them. Germline CDR1 is DFQATT and CDR2 is SNEGSKA (reference sequence). This CDR3 is built from 13 residues. This CDR3 reads CSASFLVGDTQYF. The CDR3 nucleotides are TGCAGTGCTAGTTTCCTAGTTGGGGATACGCAGTATTTT.